This T cell receptor (beta chain) was observed in a study of blood T cell repertoires in COVID-19. The overall study: Spain, Italy and the United States supplied samples that represented acute and convalescent COVID-19.

Authors' data handling: Quantification of nucleated cells was approximated via reference gene primer amplification. Here immunoSEQ multiplex PCR was the method, and the copy in TCRdb shows in-frame clones only, minus some. V, J and clone size are taken as reported in that table, and D and trimming were inferred from the DNA itself. This sample has more than 110,000 clones, with around nine tenths found just once. The CDR3 covers 14 residues. Trimming took 5 bases from V and 2 from J, leaving 14 bases between them. From germline, CDR1 is SGDLS and CDR2 YYNGEE. The sequencing input was peripheral blood. This chain links TRBV9 with TRBJ2-7; TRBD2 might be the D (5 bases). This receptor was identified in a woman in her forties with acute or convalescent COVID-19. This CDR3 is CASSATDFPYEQYF. For the CDR3, the DNA is TGTGCCAGCAGTGCCACGGACTTTCCCTACGAGCAGTACTTC.